Listed here is a single T cell receptor (beta chain). The antigen is unknown. The time point here: baseline, week 1 (first vaccination visit). Regarding treatment: pre-vaccination baseline after standard-of-care therapy. New WHO grade 3 or 4 astrocytomas that were IDH1-mutant and ATRX-lost had been found in donors. These data originate in a study of a mutant IDH1 vaccine in newly diagnosed glioma. Study background: Treated patients, averaging 40.4 years, were 62.5% male and about 38% female. Those enrolled had earlier been treated with radiotherapy, temozolomide, or both, mostly both.

Points from the study as a whole: Detectable vaccine-induced immune responses arose in around 92% of patients.

The repertoire was sequenced with immunoSEQ multiplex PCR; TCRdb's copy has only in-frame clones and lacks some. The data show approximately 70,000 clones, with 70% to 80% seen just once and over 8% held by the top ten. The germline V and J ends were trimmed by 5 bases and 4 bases, with 9 bases remaining between them. The V gene's germline CDR1 is SGHVS and CDR2 FQNEAQ. This CDR3 has 12 residues. The sequencing here drew on PBMCs, taken from a glioma patient treated with radiotherapy, temozolomide or both. The chain combines TRBV7-8 with TRBJ2-7, with D unresolved. This TCR derives from a man in his forties or fifties with glioma. This CDR3 is CASSHSSYEQYF. CDR3 DNA sequence: TGTGCCAGCAGCCATTCGAGTTACGAGCAGTACTTC.